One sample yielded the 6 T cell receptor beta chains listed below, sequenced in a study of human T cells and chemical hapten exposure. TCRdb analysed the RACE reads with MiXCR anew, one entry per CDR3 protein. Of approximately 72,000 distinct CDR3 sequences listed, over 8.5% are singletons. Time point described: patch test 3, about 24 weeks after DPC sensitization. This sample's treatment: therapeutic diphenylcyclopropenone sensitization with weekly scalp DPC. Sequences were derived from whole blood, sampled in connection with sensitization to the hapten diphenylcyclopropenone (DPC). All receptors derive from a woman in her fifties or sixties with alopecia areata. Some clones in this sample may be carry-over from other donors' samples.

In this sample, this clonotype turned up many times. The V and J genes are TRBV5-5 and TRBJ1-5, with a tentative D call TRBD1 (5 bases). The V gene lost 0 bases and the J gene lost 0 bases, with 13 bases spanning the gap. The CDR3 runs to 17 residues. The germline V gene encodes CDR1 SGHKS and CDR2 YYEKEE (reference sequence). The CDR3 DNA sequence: TGTGCCAGCAGCTTGGGTCCCCCGGGACTTAGCAATCAGCCCCAGCATTTT. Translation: CASSLGPPGLSNQPQHF.

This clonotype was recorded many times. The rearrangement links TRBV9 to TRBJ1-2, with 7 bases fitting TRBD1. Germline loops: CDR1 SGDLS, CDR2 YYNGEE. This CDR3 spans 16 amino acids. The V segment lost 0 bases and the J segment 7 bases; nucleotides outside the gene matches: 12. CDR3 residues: CASSVAVGEGARGYTF. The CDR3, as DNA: TGTGCCAGCAGCGTAGCTGTGGGAGAGGGGGCTCGTGGCTACACCTTC.

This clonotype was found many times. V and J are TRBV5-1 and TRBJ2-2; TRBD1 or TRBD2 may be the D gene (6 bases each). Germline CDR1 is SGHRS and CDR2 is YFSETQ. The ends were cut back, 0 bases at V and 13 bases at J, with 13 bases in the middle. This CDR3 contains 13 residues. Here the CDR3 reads CASSLEVQGGLFF. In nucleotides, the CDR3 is TGCGCCAGCAGCTTGGAAGTACAGGGAGGGCTGTTTTTT. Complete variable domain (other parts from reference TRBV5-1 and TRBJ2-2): KAGVTQTPRYLIKTRGQQVTLSCSPISGHRSVSWYQQTPGQGLQFLFEYFSETQRNKGNFPGRFSGRQFSNSRSEMNVSTLELGDSALYLCASSLEVQGGLFFGEGSRLTVL.

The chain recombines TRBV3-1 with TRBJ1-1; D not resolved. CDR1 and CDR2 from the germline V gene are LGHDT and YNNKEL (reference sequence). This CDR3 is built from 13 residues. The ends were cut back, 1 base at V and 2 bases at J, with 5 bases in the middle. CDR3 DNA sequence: TGTGCCAGCAGCCAAGGGGCAAACACTGAAGCTTTCTTT. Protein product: CASSQGANTEAFF.

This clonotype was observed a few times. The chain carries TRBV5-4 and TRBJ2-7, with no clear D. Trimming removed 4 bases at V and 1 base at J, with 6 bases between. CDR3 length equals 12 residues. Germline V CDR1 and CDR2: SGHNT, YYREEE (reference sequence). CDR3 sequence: CASSRTSYEQYF. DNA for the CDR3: TGTGCCAGCAGCCGTACTTCCTACGAGCAGTACTTC. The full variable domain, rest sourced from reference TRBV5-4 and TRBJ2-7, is ETGVTQSPTHLIKTRGQQVTLRCSSQSGHNTVSWYQQALGQGPQFIFQYYREEENGRGNFPPRFSGLQFPNYSSELNVNALELDDSALYLCASSRTSYEQYFGPGTRLTVT.

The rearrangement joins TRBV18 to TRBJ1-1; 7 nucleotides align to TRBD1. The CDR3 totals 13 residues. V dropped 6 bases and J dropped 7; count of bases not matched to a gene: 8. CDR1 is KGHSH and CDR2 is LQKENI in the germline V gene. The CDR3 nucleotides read TGTGCCAGCTCTCCCGACAGGGCCTTTGAAGCTTTCTTT. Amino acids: CASSPDRAFEAFF.